The next 14 T cell receptor beta chains were all read from a single sample in a study of blood T cell repertoires in COVID-19. The repertoire was sequenced with immunoSEQ multiplex PCR; TCRdb's copy has only in-frame clones and lacks some. The data contain 100,000 or so clones, 85% to 95% of them singletons. Source material: peripheral blood. The source of these receptors is a man aged 45-65 years with active COVID-19.

The V and J genes are TRBV7-9 and TRBJ2-5; 9 bases are shared with TRBD1. This CDR3 spans 14 amino acids. The junction had 4 bases not matched to a gene; V was cut back by 6 bases and J by 2 bases. Germline CDR1 and CDR2: SEHNR and FQNEAQ (reference sequence). The CDR3 coding sequence is TGTGCCAGCAGGCCCGGACAGGGGCAAGAGACCCAGTACTTC. Translation gives CASRPGQGQETQYF. The whole variable domain, remainder taken from reference TRBV7-9 and TRBJ2-5, is DTGVSQNPRHKITKRGQNVTFRCDPISEHNRLYWYRQTLGQGPEFLTYFQNEAQLEKSRLLSDRFSAERPKGSFSTLEIQRTEQGDSAMYLCASRPGQGQETQYFGPGTRLLVL.

The J gene is TRBJ1-3, the V gene TRBV10-2; D is unresolved. The germline V gene encodes CDR1 WSHSY and CDR2 SAAADI. There are 17 residues in the CDR3. V lost 6 bases and J 0 bases, leaving 18 bases between the germline ends. The CDR3 spells CASRAMFDGYSGNTIYF. CDR3 sequence (DNA): TGCGCCAGCAGAGCGATGTTTGACGGCTACTCTGGAAACACCATATATTTT.

Turning to this clone: A read error may account for a junction end that differs from germline. The same CDR3 can be traced to other DNA sequences in this sample. The chain recombines TRBV24-1 with TRBJ1-2; TRBD1 aligns across 10 bases. Germline V gives CDR1 KGHDR, CDR2 SFDVKD. This CDR3 comprises 14 residues. CDR3 region: CATKATGGYYGYTF. The CDR3 DNA is TGTGCCACCAAGGCGACAGGGGGCTACTATGGTTACACCTTC.

The chain couples TRBV7-2 to TRBJ1-5; TRBD1 might be the D (6 bases). With 7 bases removed from V and 4 bases from J, the gap between germline ends came to 17 bases. This CDR3 has 15 amino acids. CDR1 is SGHTA, CDR2 FQGNSA, per germline. The chain's CDR3 is CASTLDGQGNQPQHF. The CDR3 DNA reads TGTGCCAGCACCCTCGATGGGCAGGGGAATCAGCCCCAGCATTTT.

This sequence joins TRBV6-5 and TRBJ1-2, with no clear D. CDR1 and CDR2 from the germline V gene are MNHEY and SVGAGI. V dropped 6 bases and J dropped 7 bases, with 21 bases sitting between them. The CDR3 is 15 amino acids. Here the CDR3 reads CASSTGLSQEGGYTF. CDR3 coding DNA: TGTGCCAGCAGCACTGGACTCTCGCAAGAGGGTGGCTACACCTTC.

This clone occurred once. This rearrangement joins TRBV6-5 to TRBJ1-2, with a possible D match to TRBD1 (6 bases). Germline V gene data show CDR1 as MNHEY and CDR2 as SVGAGI. The CDR3 covers 11 residues. V lost 2 bases and J 8 bases, leaving 6 bases between the germline ends. The CDR3 nucleotides read TGTGCCAGCAGTTACCAGGGGGGCTACACCTTC. Protein product: CASSYQGGYTF.

This clone has only one observation. This chain links TRBV4-1 with TRBJ1-4, with D uncertain. V was clipped by 0 bases and J by 8 bases, with 19 bases between them. The CDR3 totals 17 residues. CDR1 MGHRA and CDR2 YSYEKL come from the germline V gene. CDR3 DNA: TGCGCCAGCAGCCAAGATTCGGTGAACCATCTGAAGGAAAAACTGTTTTTT. Translating gives CASSQDSVNHLKEKLFF.

The table lists this clone with a count of one. Its ends do not fully match the called genes, so a read error is possible. The CDR3 coding sequence is TGTGCCAGCACTTTAACTTGGTCGACAGCTGGGGCCAACGTCCTGACTTTC. Its translation: CASTLTWSTAGANVLTF. The genes are TRBV27 and TRBJ2-6; perhaps TRBD1 as D (5 bases). Germline V gene sequence: CDR1 MNHEY, CDR2 SMNVEV (reference sequence). This CDR3 comprises 17 residues.

The chain employs TRBV5-8 and TRBJ2-5; TRBD2 agrees at 14 bases. V was clipped by 4 bases and J by 9 bases; unmatched bases: 14. The CDR3 consists of 17 residues. CDR1 SGHTS and CDR2 YDEGEE come from the germline V gene. The CDR3 spells CASSPGTSGGLGSAQYF. The DNA of the CDR3 is TGTGCCAGCAGCCCCGGGACTAGCGGGGGACTTGGATCGGCCCAGTACTTC.

The chain uses TRBV28 and TRBJ1-5, with D maybe TRBD1 (6 bases). The CDR3 sequence is 13 residues long. The V and J ends lost 5 bases and 4 bases respectively, with 9 bases between them. Germline-derived CDR1 and CDR2 are MDHEN and SYDVKM. The CDR3 reads CASSMDRNQPQHF. Written as DNA, the CDR3 is TGTGCCAGCAGTATGGACAGAAATCAGCCCCAGCATTTT.

The count of this clone is one. This chain connects TRBV6-1 to TRBJ2-5; 10 nucleotides agree with TRBD2. With V trimmed by 1 base and J by 4 bases, 6 bases remained unmatched. Germline-derived CDR1 and CDR2 are MNHNS and SASEGT. The CDR3 contains 16 residues. Written as DNA, the CDR3 is TGTGCCAGCAGTGAAGGCCCAGCGGGAGGGGTAGAGACCCAGTACTTC. This sequence encodes CASSEGPAGGVETQYF.

This rearrangement joins TRBV12-3 or TRBV12-4 to TRBJ1-1; D unresolved. The CDR3 is 13 amino acids. Trimming pared 5 bases from V and 1 base from J, leaving 8 bases between. CDR3 nucleotides: TGTGCCAGCAGTCGAGGGCAGAACACTGAAGCTTTCTTT. Its translation is CASSRGQNTEAFF.

This chain links TRBV5-1 with TRBJ1-5, with 9 nucleotides matching TRBD1. V shed 7 bases and J 1 base; nucleotides not matched to a gene: 3. The CDR3 covers 14 residues. Germline assignment: CDR1 SGHRS and CDR2 YFSETQ. The CDR3 nucleotides are TGCGCCAGCTCGACAGGGGGAAGCAATCAGCCCCAGCATTTT. The encoded protein is CASSTGGSNQPQHF.

The chain combines TRBV7-4 with TRBJ1-6, with TRBD1 identical over 9 bases. V shed 1 base, J shed 4 bases, and the junction held 5 bases outside the gene matches. The CDR3 is 17 amino acids. Germline V CDR1 and CDR2: SGHVT, SQSDAQ. The DNA for the CDR3 is TGTGCCAGCAGCTTAGGGACAGGGGTCTTTTATAATTCACCCCTCCACTTT. Translated: CASSLGTGVFYNSPLHF. Supplemented by reference TRBV7-4 and TRBJ1-6, the full variable domain reads GAGVSQSPRYKVAKRGRDVALRCDSISGHVTLYWYRQTLGQGSEVLTYSQSDAQRDKSGRPSGRFSAERPERSVSTLKIQRTEQGDSAVYLCASSLGTGVFYNSPLHFGNGTRLTVT.